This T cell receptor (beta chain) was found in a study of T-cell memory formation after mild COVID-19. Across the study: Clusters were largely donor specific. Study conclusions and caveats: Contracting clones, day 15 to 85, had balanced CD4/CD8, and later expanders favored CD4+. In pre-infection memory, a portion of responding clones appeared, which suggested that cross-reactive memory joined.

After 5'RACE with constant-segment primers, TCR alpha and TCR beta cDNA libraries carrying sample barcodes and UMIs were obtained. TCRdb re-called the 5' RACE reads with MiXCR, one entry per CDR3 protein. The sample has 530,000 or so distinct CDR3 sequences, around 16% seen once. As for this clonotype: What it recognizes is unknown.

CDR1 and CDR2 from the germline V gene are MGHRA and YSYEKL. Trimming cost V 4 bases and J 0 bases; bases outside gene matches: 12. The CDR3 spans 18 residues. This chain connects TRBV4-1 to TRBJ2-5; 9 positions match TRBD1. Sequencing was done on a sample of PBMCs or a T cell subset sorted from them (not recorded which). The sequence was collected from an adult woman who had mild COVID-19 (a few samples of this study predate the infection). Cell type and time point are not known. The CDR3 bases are TGCGCCAGCAGCCTGCAGCCACAGGGGGCAAGTTACCAAGAGACCCAGTACTTC. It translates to CASSLQPQGASYQETQYF.